Reported below is one T cell receptor beta chain. The target antigen is unknown. One end of the junction fails to match germline, which may point to a read error. This sample was included in a study of metastatic and nonmetastatic thyroid tumors. Overall study context: Where malignant and benign thyroid patients were concerned, repertoires were compared across blood and tumor or nodule tissue.

Study findings and constraints: Reported TCR beta diversity, measured in blood and tumor, was significantly higher for malignant thyroid tumors than for benign nodules.

None of the patients had undergone any treatment ahead of thyroid surgery. TCRdb ran MiXCR on the PCR reads. The sample has about 92,000 clones; about 15% are singletons. The sample was blood. The TCR was taken from a female donor with papillary thyroid cancer or a benign thyroid nodule (not recorded which). Some clones in this sample may be carry-over from other donors' samples.

Written as DNA, the CDR3 is TGCGCCAGCAGCACCGCTAGCGGGGGGGCCTCTGGAGAGACCAAGTACTTC. Residues: CASSTASGGASGETKYF. The rearrangement uses TRBV5-1 and TRBJ2-5; 12 bases agree with TRBD2. This CDR3 has 17 amino acids. The germline CDR1 and CDR2 sequences are SGHRS and YFSETQ.